This record concerns one TCR beta chain sequence. Its cognate antigen is unknown. Other DNA sequences within the sample encode an identical CDR3. The data stem from a study of shared clonotypes between healthy human individuals. Across the study: Serving as donors were two women and a few men, whose ages spanned 18 to 49. Study-wide results and limits: The study sampled only blood, and tissue repertoires likely differ.

CDR1 is SGHRS and CDR2 is YFSETQ in the germline V gene. Deletions cut 0 bases from V and 8 bases from J, with 11 bases between. This CDR3 has 13 residues. Unsorted PBMC DNA went through sequencing on ten immunoSEQ deep assay plates. Measured with immunoSEQ multiplex PCR; TCRdb has only the in-frame clones, and not every one. This repertoire shows 550,000 to 600,000 clones, roughly 79% found once; its top ten account for around 11%. All donors qualified as healthy HIV-negative adults and had experienced no recent acute infections or vaccinations. The clonotype comes from a woman aged 40 to 50 in good health. Some clones in this sample may be carry-over from other donors' samples. Sequencing was performed on PBMCs. This chain connects TRBV5-1 to TRBJ1-2; D is possibly TRBD1 (5 bases). The CDR3 here is CASSLGQGDGYTF. DNA of the CDR3: TGCGCCAGCAGCTTGGGGCAGGGAGACGGCTACACCTTC.